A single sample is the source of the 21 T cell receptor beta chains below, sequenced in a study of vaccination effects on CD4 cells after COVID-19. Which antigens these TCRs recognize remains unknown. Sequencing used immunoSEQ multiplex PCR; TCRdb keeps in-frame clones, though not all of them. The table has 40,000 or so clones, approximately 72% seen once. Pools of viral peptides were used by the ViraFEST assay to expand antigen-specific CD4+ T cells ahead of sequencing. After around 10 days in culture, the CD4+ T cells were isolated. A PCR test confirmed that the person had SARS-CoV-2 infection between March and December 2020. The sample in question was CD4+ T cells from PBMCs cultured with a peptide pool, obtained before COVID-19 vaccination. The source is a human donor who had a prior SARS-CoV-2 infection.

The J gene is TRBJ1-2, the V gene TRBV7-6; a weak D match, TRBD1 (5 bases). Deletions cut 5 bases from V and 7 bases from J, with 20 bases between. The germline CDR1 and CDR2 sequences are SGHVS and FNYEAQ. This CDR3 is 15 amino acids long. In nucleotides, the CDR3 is TGTGCCAGCAGCCTGGGTGAGGCCGGGGGGTGTGGCTACACCTTC. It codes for CASSLGEAGGCGYTF. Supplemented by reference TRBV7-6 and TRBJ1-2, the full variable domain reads GAGVSQSPRYKVTKRGQDVALRCDPISGHVSLYWYRQALGQGPEFLTYFNYEAQQDKSGLPNDRFSAERPEGSISTLTIQRTEQRDSAMYRCASSLGEAGGCGYTFGSGTRLTVV.

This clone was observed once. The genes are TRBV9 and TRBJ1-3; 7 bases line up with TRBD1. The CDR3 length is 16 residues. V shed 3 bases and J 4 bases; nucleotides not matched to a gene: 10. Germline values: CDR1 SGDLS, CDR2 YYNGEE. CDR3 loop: CASSDPNRGSGNTIYF. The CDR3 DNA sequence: TGTGCCAGCAGCGACCCTAACAGGGGTTCAGGAAACACCATATATTTT.

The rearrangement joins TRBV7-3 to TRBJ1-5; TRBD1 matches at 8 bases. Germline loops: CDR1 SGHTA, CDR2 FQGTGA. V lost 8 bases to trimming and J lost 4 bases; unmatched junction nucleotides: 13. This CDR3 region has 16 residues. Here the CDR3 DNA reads TGTGCCAGCGCGACTCCGGGACAGGAACAAAATCAGCCCCAGCATTTT. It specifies CASATPGQEQNQPQHF. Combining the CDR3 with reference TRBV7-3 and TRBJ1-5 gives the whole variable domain GAGVSQTPSNKVTEKGKYVELRCDPISGHTALYWYRQSLGQGPEFLIYFQGTGAADDSGLPNDRFFAVRPEGSVSTLKIQRTERGDSAVYLCASATPGQEQNQPQHFGDGTRLSIL.

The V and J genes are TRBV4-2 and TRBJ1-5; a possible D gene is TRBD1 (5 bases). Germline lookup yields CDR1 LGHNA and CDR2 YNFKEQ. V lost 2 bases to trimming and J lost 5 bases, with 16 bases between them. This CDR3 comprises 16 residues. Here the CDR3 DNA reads TGTGCCAGCAGCCAAAGTAGGACTTTAGGGGATCAGCCCCAGCATTTT. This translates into CASSQSRTLGDQPQHF.

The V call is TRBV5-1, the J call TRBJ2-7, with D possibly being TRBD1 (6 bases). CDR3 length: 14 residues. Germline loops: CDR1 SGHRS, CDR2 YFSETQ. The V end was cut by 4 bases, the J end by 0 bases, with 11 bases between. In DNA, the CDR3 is TGCGCCAGCAGCCCCGGGACAACCTCCTACGAGCAGTACTTC. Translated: CASSPGTTSYEQYF.

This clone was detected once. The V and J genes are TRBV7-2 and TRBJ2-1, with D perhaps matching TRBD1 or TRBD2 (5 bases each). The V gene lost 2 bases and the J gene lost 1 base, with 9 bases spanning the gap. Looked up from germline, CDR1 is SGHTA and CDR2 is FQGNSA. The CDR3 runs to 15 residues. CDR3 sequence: CASSLSGGSYNEQFF. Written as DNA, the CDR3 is TGTGCCAGCAGCTTAAGTGGGGGTTCCTACAATGAGCAGTTCTTC.

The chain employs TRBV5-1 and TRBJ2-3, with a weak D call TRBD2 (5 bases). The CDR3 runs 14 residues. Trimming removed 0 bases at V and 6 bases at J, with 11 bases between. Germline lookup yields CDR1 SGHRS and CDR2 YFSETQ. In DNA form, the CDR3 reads TGCGCCAGCAGCTTGGGGAGGCTTGACGATACGCAGTATTTT. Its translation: CASSLGRLDDTQYF.

In DNA form, the CDR3 reads TGTGCCTGGAATTCCTTAGGCACCGGGGAGCTGTTTTTT. This codes for CAWNSLGTGELFF. The chain is built from TRBV30 and TRBJ2-2; D is unresolved. The CDR3 length is 13 residues. With 4 bases removed from V and 4 bases from J, the gap between germline ends came to 10 bases. Germline lookup yields CDR1 GTSNPN and CDR2 SVGIG (reference sequence).

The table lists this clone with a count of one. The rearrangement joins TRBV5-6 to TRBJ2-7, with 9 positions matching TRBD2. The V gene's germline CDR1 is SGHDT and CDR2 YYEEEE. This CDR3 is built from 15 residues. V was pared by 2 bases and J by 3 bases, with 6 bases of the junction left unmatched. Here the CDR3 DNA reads TGTGCCAGCAGCTTACTCATAGCGGGAGTCTACGAGCAGTACTTC. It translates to CASSLLIAGVYEQYF.

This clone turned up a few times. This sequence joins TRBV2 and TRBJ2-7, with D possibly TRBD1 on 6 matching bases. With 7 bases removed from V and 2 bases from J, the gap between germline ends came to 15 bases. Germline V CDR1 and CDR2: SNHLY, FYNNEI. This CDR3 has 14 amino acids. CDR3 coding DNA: TGTGCCAGCACCATAAGCAGGGGCGCCTACGAGCAGTACTTC. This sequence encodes CASTISRGAYEQYF. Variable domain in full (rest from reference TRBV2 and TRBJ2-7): EPEVTQTPSHQVTQMGQEVILRCVPISNHLYFYWYRQILGQKVEFLVSFYNNEISEKSEIFDDQFSVERPDGSNFTLKIRSTKLEDSAMYFCASTISRGAYEQYFGPGTRLTVT.

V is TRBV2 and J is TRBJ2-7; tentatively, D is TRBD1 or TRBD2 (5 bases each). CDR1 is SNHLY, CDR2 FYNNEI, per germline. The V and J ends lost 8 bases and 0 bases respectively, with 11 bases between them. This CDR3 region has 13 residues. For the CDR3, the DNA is TGTGCCAGCTGGGACCCTAGCTCCTACGAGCAGTACTTC. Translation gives CASWDPSSYEQYF.

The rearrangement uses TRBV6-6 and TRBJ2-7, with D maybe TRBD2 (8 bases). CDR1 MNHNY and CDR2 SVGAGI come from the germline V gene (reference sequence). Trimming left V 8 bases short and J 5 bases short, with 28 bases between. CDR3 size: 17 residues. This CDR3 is CASCLNRGAGDPNEQYF. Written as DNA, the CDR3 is TGTGCCAGCTGTCTTAACAGGGGAGCGGGGGATCCCAACGAGCAGTACTTC.

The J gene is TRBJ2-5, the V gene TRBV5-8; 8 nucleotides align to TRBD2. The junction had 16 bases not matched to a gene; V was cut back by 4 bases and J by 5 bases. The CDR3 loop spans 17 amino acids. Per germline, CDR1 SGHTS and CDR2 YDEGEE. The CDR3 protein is CASSPGTSGVGAETQYF. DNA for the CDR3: TGTGCCAGCAGCCCCGGGACTAGTGGGGTTGGGGCCGAGACCCAGTACTTC.

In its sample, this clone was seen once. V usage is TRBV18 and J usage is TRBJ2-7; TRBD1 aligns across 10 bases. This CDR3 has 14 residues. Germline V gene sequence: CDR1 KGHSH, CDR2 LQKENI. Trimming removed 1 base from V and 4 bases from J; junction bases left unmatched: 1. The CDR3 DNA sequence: TGTGCCAGCTCACCACTGGGACAGGGGTACGAGCAGTACTTC. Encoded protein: CASSPLGQGYEQYF. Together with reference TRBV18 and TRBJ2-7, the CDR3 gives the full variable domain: NAGVMQNPRHLVRRRGQEARLRCSPMKGHSHVYWYRQLPEEGLKFMVYLQKENIIDESGMPKERFSAEFPKEGPSILRIQQVVRGDSAAYFCASSPLGQGYEQYFGPGTRLTVT.

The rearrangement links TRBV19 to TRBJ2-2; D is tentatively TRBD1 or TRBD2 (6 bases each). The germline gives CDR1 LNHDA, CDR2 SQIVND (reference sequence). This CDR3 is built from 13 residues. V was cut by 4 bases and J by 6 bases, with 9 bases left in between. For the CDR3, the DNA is TGTGCCAGTAGTACTAGGGGGGCCGGGGAGCTGTTTTTT. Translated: CASSTRGAGELFF.

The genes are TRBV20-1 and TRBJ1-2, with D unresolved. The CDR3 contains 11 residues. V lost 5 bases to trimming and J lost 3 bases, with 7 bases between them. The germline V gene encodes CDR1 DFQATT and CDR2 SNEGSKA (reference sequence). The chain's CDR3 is CSAGGDYGYTF. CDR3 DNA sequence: TGCAGTGCTGGCGGGGACTATGGCTACACCTTC.

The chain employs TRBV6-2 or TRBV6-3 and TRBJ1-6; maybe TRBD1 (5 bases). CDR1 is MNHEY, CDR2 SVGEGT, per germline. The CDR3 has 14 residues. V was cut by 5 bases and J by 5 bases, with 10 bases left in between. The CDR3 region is CASSTGWDNSPLHF. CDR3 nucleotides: TGTGCCAGCAGTACAGGTTGGGATAATTCACCCCTCCACTTT.

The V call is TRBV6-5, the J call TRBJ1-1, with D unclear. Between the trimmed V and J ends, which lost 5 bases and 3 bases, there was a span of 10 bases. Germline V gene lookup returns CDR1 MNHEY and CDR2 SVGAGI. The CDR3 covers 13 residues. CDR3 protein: CASSPHKDTEAFF. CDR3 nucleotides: TGTGCCAGCAGTCCCCACAAGGACACTGAAGCTTTCTTT.

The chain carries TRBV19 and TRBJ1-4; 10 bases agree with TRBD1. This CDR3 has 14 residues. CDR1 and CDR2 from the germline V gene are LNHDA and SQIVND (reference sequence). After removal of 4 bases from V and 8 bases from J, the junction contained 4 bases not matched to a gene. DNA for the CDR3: TGTGCCAGTAGTAAGGGGACAGGGGCCGAAAAACTGTTTTTT. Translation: CASSKGTGAEKLFF.

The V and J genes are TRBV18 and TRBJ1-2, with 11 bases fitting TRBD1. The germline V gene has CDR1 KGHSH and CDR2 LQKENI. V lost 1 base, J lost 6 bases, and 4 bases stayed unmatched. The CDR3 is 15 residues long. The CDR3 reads CASSPRTGGEDGYTF. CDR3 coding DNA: TGTGCCAGCTCACCACGGACAGGGGGCGAGGATGGCTACACCTTC.

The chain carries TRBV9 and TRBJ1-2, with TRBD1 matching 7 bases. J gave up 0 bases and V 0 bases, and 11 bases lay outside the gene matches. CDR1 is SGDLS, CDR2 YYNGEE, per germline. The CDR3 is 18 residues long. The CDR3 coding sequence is TGTGCCAGCAGCGTAGGCGCAGGGGGGATCGCTACTAACTATGGCTACACCTTC. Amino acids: CASSVGAGGIATNYGYTF.